The 7 T cell receptor beta chains presented below share a single source sample, sequenced in a study of cytomegalovirus exposure and HLA in healthy donors. PCR employed 60 Vbeta and 13 Jbeta primers. Sequencing used immunoSEQ multiplex PCR; TCRdb keeps in-frame clones, though not all of them. Of about 99,000 clones in the sample, around 79% were seen once. Sequencing input: PBMCs. All receptors derive from a man in his forties or fifties in good health and CMV-seropositive.

The chain combines TRBV28 with TRBJ1-2; D unresolved. V was trimmed by 0 bases and J by 3 bases, leaving 8 bases between them. CDR3 length equals 14 residues. The germline CDR1 and CDR2 sequences are MDHEN and SYDVKM. CDR3 DNA: TGTGCCAGCAGTTTATGGGAGGGAGACTATGGCTACACCTTC. Residues: CASSLWEGDYGYTF.

This clone showed up just once. This sequence joins TRBV7-2 and TRBJ2-3; D possibly corresponds to TRBD2 (5 bases). The CDR3 sequence is 15 residues long. Germline assignment: CDR1 SGHTA and CDR2 FQGNSA. Trimming took off 1 base at V and 5 bases at J, with 13 bases between the two ends. CDR3 in amino acids: CASSLGLTKRDTQYF. CDR3 in DNA: TGTGCCAGCAGCTTAGGTCTGACTAAGAGAGATACGCAGTATTTT.

J is TRBJ2-1 and V is TRBV5-3; 7 nucleotides agree with TRBD1. TRBV5-3 is treated as an ORF (open reading frame) with a function not yet certain. This CDR3 has 17 residues. Trimming took 1 base from V and 4 from J; bases not matched to a gene: 11. As DNA, the CDR3 is TGTGCCAGAAGCTTGTTCTTTATCGGGACAGTATACAATGAGCAGTTCTTC. Amino acid sequence: CARSLFFIGTVYNEQFF.

This clone showed up just once. J is TRBJ2-7 and V is TRBV27; D ambiguous. The V gene lost 4 bases and the J gene lost 0 bases, with 4 bases spanning the gap. CDR1 is MNHEY and CDR2 is SMNVEV in the germline V gene (reference sequence). The CDR3 runs 12 residues. CDR3 nucleotide sequence: TGTGCCAGCAGTTCCAACTCCTACGAGCAGTACTTC. Translation gives CASSSNSYEQYF.

The V and J genes are TRBV7-9 and TRBJ2-5; possible D gene TRBD2, 6 bases. V was pared by 4 bases and J by 2 bases, with 14 bases between. CDR1 and CDR2 (germline): SEHNR, FQNEAQ (reference sequence). The CDR3 loop spans 15 amino acids. CDR3 protein: CASSSPGEGQETQYF. In DNA, the CDR3 is TGTGCCAGCAGCTCACCGGGAGAGGGGCAAGAGACCCAGTACTTC.

The CDR3 nucleotides are TGTGCCTGGAGTTTCAGCGGGAGCGGCGAGCAGTACTTC. Amino acid sequence: CAWSFSGSGEQYF. This chain joins TRBV30 and TRBJ2-5, with TRBD2 identical over 8 bases. The J call may be in error: the DNA end matches TRBJ2-7 better. The CDR3 covers 13 residues. CDR1 GTSNPN and CDR2 SVGIG come from the germline V gene (reference sequence).

This clone was observed a few times. The chain couples TRBV4-1 to TRBJ2-2, with 11 bases that match TRBD2. V lost 4 bases, J lost 2 bases, and 6 bases stayed unmatched. The germline V gene has CDR1 MGHRA and CDR2 YSYEKL. The CDR3 totals 17 residues. This chain's CDR3 is CASSLLAGEVNTGELFF. DNA for the CDR3: TGCGCCAGCAGCCTACTAGCGGGAGAGGTTAACACCGGGGAGCTGTTTTTT.